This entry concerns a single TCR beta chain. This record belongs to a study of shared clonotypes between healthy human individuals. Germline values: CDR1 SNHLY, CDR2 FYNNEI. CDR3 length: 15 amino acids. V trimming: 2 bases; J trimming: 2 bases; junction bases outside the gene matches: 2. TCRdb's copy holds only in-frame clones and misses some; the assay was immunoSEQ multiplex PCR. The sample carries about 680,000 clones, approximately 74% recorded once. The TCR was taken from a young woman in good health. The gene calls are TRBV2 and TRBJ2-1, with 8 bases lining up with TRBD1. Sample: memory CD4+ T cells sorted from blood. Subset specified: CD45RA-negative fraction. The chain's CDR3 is CASSEQGQAYNEQFF. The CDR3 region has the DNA TGTGCCAGCAGTGAACAGGGACAGGCCTACAATGAGCAGTTCTTC.